These 3 T cell receptor beta chains share one sample of origin, sequenced in a study of blood T cells in healthy people across ages. A second roughly 6 to 11 cycle PCR used barcoded and J-beta primers. TCRdb reprocessed the 5' RACE reads via MiXCR and lists one record per CDR3 protein. This table has around 1.5 million distinct CDR3 sequences, approximately 59% appearing once. Source material: blood. The receptors originated from a man aged 18 to 30 in good health.

This clonotype has more than one count but fewer than ten. The chain employs TRBV10-2 and TRBJ2-7; no reliable D call. The ends were cut back, 8 bases at V and 2 bases at J, with 13 bases in the middle. The CDR3 loop spans 13 amino acids. Germline-derived CDR1 and CDR2 are WSHSY and SAAADI. The chain's CDR3 is CASSVTGTYEQYF. As DNA, the CDR3 is TGCGCCAGCTCAGTGACGGGTACCTACGAGCAGTACTTC.

The chain couples TRBV15 to TRBJ1-6; D uncertain. The germline V gene encodes CDR1 LNHNV and CDR2 YYDKDF (reference sequence). The CDR3 runs to 17 residues. Trimming cost V 0 bases and J 10 bases, with 19 bases left between them. CDR3 in amino acids: CATSRDRSDGAGSPLHF. As DNA, the CDR3 is TGTGCCACCAGCAGAGATCGAAGTGACGGCGCCGGGTCACCCCTCCACTTT.

This clonotype came up once. V usage is TRBV29-1 and J usage is TRBJ2-4, with D possibly called TRBD1 or TRBD2 (5 bases each). The J call could be wrong; TRBJ2-7 is a better fit for the DNA end. The V gene's germline CDR1 is SQVTM and CDR2 ANQGSEA. This CDR3 is built from 11 residues. The CDR3 coding sequence is TGCAGCGTTGAAGTGGGGACCGAGCAGTACTTC. Translation: CSVEVGTEQYF.